Shown below are 18 T cell receptor beta chains from a single sample sequenced in a study of response to subunit inactivated influenza vaccine. Each CDR3 protein is one row after TCRdb ran MiXCR on the RT-PCR reads. Of more than 500,000 distinct CDR3 sequences listed, about 11% are singletons. This sample was also put to use in a study of T cells expressing NK-cell markers. As that report states: The TCR beta cDNA came from 5'RACE template switching with UMIs.

The specimen was PBMCs from blood, collected on the day of vaccination. The receptor source for this set is a man in his forties or fifties who received an inactivated influenza vaccine.

Turning to this clonotype: One end of the junction does not line up with germline, which may come from a read error. The rearrangement links TRBV4-3 to TRBJ2-5, with D perhaps TRBD1 (5 bases). The CDR3 has 15 residues. The V gene's germline CDR1 is LGHNA and CDR2 YSLEER. The CDR3 region is CASSQDHRTQKTQYF. The DNA for the CDR3 is TGCGCCAGCAGCCAAGATCACAGGACCCAAAAGACCCAGTACTTC.

This clonotype has more than one count but fewer than ten. The J gene is TRBJ2-5, the V gene TRBV4-2; D remains unclear. V was pared by 1 base and J by 3 bases, with 9 bases between. This CDR3 region has 14 residues. Germline V gene data show CDR1 as LGHNA and CDR2 as YNFKEQ. The CDR3 here is CASSQGPAEETQYF. CDR3 nucleotides: TGTGCCAGCAGCCAAGGTCCAGCCGAAGAGACCCAGTACTTC.

This clonotype was observed many times. The V call is TRBV11-2, the J call TRBJ2-3; 8 bases fit TRBD2. The CDR3 length is 16 residues. Germline CDR1 and CDR2: SGHAT and FQNNGV. V lost 7 bases, J lost 3 bases, and 12 bases stayed unmatched. The CDR3 sequence: CASKSGRTGLTDTQYF. In nucleotides, the CDR3 is TGTGCCAGCAAAAGCGGGAGAACGGGATTGACAGATACGCAGTATTTT.

This clonotype was observed a few times. The chain has TRBV5-1 and TRBJ1-6, with D uncertain. Germline CDR1 is SGHRS and CDR2 is YFSETQ. V shed 0 bases and J shed 1 base, with 8 bases lying between them. The CDR3 sequence is 16 residues long. CDR3 nucleotides: TGCGCCAGCAGCTTGGACAGTCTATCCTATAATTCACCCCTCCACTTT. This sequence encodes CASSLDSLSYNSPLHF.

The chain uses TRBV24-1 and TRBJ2-1; 10 bases are a match to TRBD1. CDR1 KGHDR and CDR2 SFDVKD come from the germline V gene. The CDR3 extends over 16 amino acids. With 4 bases clipped from V and 7 bases from J, the junction kept 9 bases outside the gene matches. CDR3 amino acids: CATSEIGTGVRNEQFF. The CDR3 bases are TGTGCCACCAGTGAGATTGGGACAGGGGTGAGGAATGAGCAGTTCTTC.

As for this clonotype: One end of the junction fails to match germline, which may point to a read error. This rearrangement joins TRBV27 to TRBJ2-3; the match to TRBD2 covers 7 bases. The CDR3 is 16 residues long. Germline-derived CDR1 and CDR2 are MNHEY and SMNVEV (reference sequence). The DNA of the CDR3 is TGTGCCTGCAGTTTGCTAGCGGCGGTGGGCACAGATACGCAGTATTTT. Translation gives CACSLLAAVGTDTQYF.

A few counts support this clonotype. The rearrangement joins TRBV20-1 to TRBJ2-7, with TRBD2 identical over 7 bases. Germline V lookup: CDR1 DFQATT, CDR2 SNEGSKA (reference sequence). The CDR3 contains 13 residues. V shed 2 bases, J shed 10 bases, and the junction held 11 bases outside the gene matches. The CDR3 loop reads CSARNPSGREQYF. CDR3 bases: TGCAGTGCTAGAAACCCTAGCGGACGCGAACAGTACTTC.

V usage is TRBV7-9 and J usage is TRBJ2-1, with D perhaps TRBD2 (6 bases). The CDR3 runs 14 residues. Germline V CDR1 and CDR2: SEHNR, FQNEAQ (reference sequence). V shed 5 bases and J shed 3 bases, with 11 bases lying between them. In DNA form, the CDR3 reads TGTGCCAGCAGCGTCTCGGGGGTCTACAATGAGCAGTTCTTC. This translates into CASSVSGVYNEQFF.

The table lists this clonotype with many counts. V gene TRBV19 combines with J gene TRBJ2-2; D gene uncertain. Germline CDR1 reads LNHDA; CDR2 reads SQIVND (reference sequence). The CDR3 has 14 amino acids. Between the trimmed V and J ends, which lost 3 bases and 0 bases, there was a span of 5 bases. This CDR3 reads CASSMSANTGELFF. CDR3 in DNA: TGTGCCAGTAGTATGTCAGCGAACACCGGGGAGCTGTTTTTT.

The chain links TRBV5-1 to TRBJ2-1; no definite D call. Per the germline V gene, CDR1 is SGHRS and CDR2 is YFSETQ. CDR3 length equals 11 residues. V was pared by 6 bases and J by 4 bases, with 5 bases between. CDR3 protein: CASMGYNEQFF. The CDR3, as DNA: TGCGCCAGCATGGGTTACAATGAGCAGTTCTTC.

This clonotype has a handful of counts. The rearrangement joins TRBV7-2 to TRBJ2-7, with D unclear. Trimming removed 4 bases at V and 7 bases at J, with 14 bases between. Germline CDR1 reads SGHTA; CDR2 reads FQGNSA. This CDR3 region has 13 residues. This CDR3 reads CASSSPTLLEQYF. Here the CDR3 DNA reads TGTGCCAGCAGCTCGCCCACACTTTTGGAGCAGTACTTC. Together with reference TRBV7-2 and TRBJ2-7, the CDR3 gives the full variable domain: GAGVSQSPSNKVTEKGKDVELRCDPISGHTALYWYRQSLGQGLEFLIYFQGNSAPDKSGLPSDRFSAERTGGSVSTLTIQRTQQEDSAVYLCASSSPTLLEQYFGPGTRLTVT.

The chain employs TRBV5-6 and TRBJ2-3, with D possibly TRBD2 on 6 matching bases. Trimming took 7 bases from V and 6 from J, leaving 15 bases between them. CDR1 and CDR2 (germline): SGHDT, YYEEEE. This CDR3 contains 13 residues. The CDR3 DNA reads TGTGCCAGCGGAATTCGGGGGATGGATACGCAGTATTTT. Translation gives CASGIRGMDTQYF.

The DNA of the CDR3 is TGTGCCAGCAGCTTGTCGACAGGTACAGATACGCAGTATTTT. This encodes CASSLSTGTDTQYF. The chain couples TRBV7-2 to TRBJ2-3; weak D call: TRBD1 (6 bases). CDR3 length equals 14 residues. Germline CDR1 reads SGHTA; CDR2 reads FQGNSA. Between the trimmed V and J ends, which lost 3 bases and 3 bases, there was a span of 10 bases.

The V gene is TRBV20-1, the J gene TRBJ2-7; 9 bases are a match to TRBD2. Germline V gene lookup returns CDR1 DFQATT and CDR2 SNEGSKA (reference sequence). The V and J ends lost 6 bases and 3 bases, in that order; junction bases with no gene match: 6. The CDR3 runs 13 residues. CDR3: CSARTSAGYEQYF. The CDR3 nucleotides read TGCAGTGCGAGGACTAGCGCAGGCTACGAGCAGTACTTC.

The rearrangement uses TRBV10-3 and TRBJ2-7, with TRBD1 identical over 8 bases. CDR1 and CDR2 from the germline V gene are ENHRY and SYGVKD. This CDR3 spans 14 amino acids. Trimming at V came to 3 bases and at J to 4 bases, leaving 5 bases not matched to a gene. Here the CDR3 DNA reads TGTGCCATCAGTGAAGGCCGACAGGGGTACGAGCAGTACTTC. Translating gives CAISEGRQGYEQYF.

The CDR3 nucleotides are TGTGCCAGCAGTGACGGAGGGGTAGGGGAAAAACTGTTTTTT. Its protein is CASSDGGVGEKLFF. V usage is TRBV6-1 and J usage is TRBJ1-4; weak D call: TRBD1 (5 bases). Germline CDR1 MNHNS, CDR2 SASEGT. The V and J ends lost 3 bases and 8 bases respectively, with 13 bases between them. The CDR3 loop spans 14 amino acids.

The J gene is TRBJ1-2, the V gene TRBV4-3; D is perhaps TRBD1 (6 bases). Trimming stripped 0 bases from V and 3 bases from J, with 17 bases between. This CDR3 region has 17 residues. Germline assignment: CDR1 LGHNA and CDR2 YSLEER. In DNA form, the CDR3 reads TGCGCCAGCAGCCAAGACGTACTGGGAGCAGGGGACTATGGCTACACCTTC. Its protein is CASSQDVLGAGDYGYTF.

This clonotype was found a few times. The CDR3 region is CASSPLGTFRTDTQYF. CDR3 DNA: TGTGCCAGCTCACCTCTCGGGACTTTCCGCACAGATACGCAGTATTTT. The gene calls are TRBV18 and TRBJ2-3; perhaps TRBD2 as D (6 bases). Germline assignment: CDR1 KGHSH and CDR2 LQKENI. Between the trimmed V and J ends, which lost 3 bases and 1 base, there was a span of 14 bases. The CDR3 runs to 16 residues.